This T cell receptor beta chain was captured by sequencing in a study of CD8+ T cells in alopecia areata. Study overall: Patients remained on tofacitinib for 6 to 18 months and then went 6 months without it.

This CDR3 is 15 amino acids long. V trimming: 4 bases; J trimming: 4 bases; junction bases outside the gene matches: 8. Germline lookup yields CDR1 SGHNT and CDR2 YYREEE (reference sequence). General study results and limits: The study found tofacitinib significantly decreased scalp clonality and expanded CD8+ clones among the top 100. With tofacitinib ongoing, many expanded lesional clones persisted in both scalp and blood.

RNA extraction was followed by reverse transcription into cDNA, which acted as the sequencing template. Using immunoSEQ multiplex PCR, the repertoire was profiled, and TCRdb retains in-frame clones only, with some absent. This table has 150,000 to 200,000 clones, roughly 60% appearing once. Only a few counts were recorded for this clone. As yet, its antigen is unknown. Treatment noted: oral pan-JAK inhibitor, 5-10 mg twice daily. The investigators collected lesional scalp punch biopsies and peripheral blood from alopecia areata patients. Sequenced here: CD4+ T cells sorted from blood, sampled at week 24, from a patient treated with tofacitinib. The chain couples TRBV5-4 to TRBJ1-1, with 9 bases identical to TRBD1. The TCR comes from a human donor with alopecia areata. The CDR3 reads CASSPPGQGGTEAFF. The CDR3 bases are TGTGCCAGCAGCCCGCCGGGACAGGGAGGCACTGAAGCTTTCTTT.